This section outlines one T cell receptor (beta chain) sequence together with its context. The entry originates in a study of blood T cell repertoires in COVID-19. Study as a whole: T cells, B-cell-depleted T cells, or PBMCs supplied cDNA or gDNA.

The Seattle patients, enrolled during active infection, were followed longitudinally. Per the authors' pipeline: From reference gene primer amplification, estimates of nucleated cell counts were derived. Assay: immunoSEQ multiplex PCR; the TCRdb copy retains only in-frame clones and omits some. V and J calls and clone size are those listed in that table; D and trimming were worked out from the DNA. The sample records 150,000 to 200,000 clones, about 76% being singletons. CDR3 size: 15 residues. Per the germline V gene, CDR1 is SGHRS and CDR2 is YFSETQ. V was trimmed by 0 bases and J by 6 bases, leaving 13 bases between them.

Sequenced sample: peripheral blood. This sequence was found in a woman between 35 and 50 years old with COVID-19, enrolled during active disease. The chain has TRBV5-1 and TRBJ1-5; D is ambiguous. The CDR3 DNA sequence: TGCGCCAGCAGCTTGGGATCAGCATCGGGTCAGCCCCAGCATTTT. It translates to CASSLGSASGQPQHF.